This T cell receptor beta chain was identified during a study of T cell changes during pregnancy in multiple sclerosis. The method was immunoSEQ multiplex PCR; TCRdb's version includes in-frame clones alone and lacks a portion of them. The sample records about 51,000 clones, approximately 92% being singletons. Germline V gene lookup returns CDR1 MNHNS and CDR2 SASEGT. The CDR3 runs 15 residues. Deletions cut 6 bases from V and 2 bases from J, with 15 bases between. The J gene is TRBJ2-3, the V gene TRBV6-1, with D tentatively TRBD1 (5 bases). The clonotype comes from a female donor with multiple sclerosis, enrolled in a pregnancy study. Here the sequenced sample was CD4+ T cells from peripheral blood mononuclear cells, taken in the third trimester of pregnancy. The CDR3 loop is CASRPDNLHTDTQYF. The CDR3 region has the DNA TGTGCCAGCAGACCGGACAACCTTCACACAGATACGCAGTATTTT.